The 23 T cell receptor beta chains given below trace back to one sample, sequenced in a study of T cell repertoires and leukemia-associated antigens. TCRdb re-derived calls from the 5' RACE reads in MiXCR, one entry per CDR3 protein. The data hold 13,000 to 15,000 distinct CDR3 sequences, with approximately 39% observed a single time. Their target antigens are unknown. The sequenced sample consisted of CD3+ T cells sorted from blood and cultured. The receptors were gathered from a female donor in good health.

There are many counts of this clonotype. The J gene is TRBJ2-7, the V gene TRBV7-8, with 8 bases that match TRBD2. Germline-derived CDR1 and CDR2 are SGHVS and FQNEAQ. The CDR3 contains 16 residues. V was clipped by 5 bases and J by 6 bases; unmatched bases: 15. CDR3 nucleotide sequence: TGTGCCAGCAGCCGCGGGACTAGGACCTCCCTCTGCGAGCAGTACTTC. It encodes CASSRGTRTSLCEQYF.

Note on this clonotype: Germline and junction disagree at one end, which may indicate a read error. This CDR3 is CASSYSWAGSGAGADVLTF. In nucleotides, the CDR3 is TGTGCCAGCAGTTACTCGTGGGCAGGGTCGGGAGCTGGGGCCGACGTCCTGACTTTC. V and J are TRBV6-5 and TRBJ2-6, with D possibly matching TRBD2 (6 bases). The germline gives CDR1 MNHEY, CDR2 SVGAGI. CDR3 length equals 19 residues.

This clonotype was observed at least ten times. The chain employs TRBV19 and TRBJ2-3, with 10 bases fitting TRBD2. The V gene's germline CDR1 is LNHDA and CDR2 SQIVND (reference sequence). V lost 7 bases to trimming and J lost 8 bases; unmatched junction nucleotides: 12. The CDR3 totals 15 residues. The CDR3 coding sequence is TGTGCCAGTAACCTTGCTAGCGGGAGTTTGGGTACGCAGTATTTT. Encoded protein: CASNLASGSLGTQYF. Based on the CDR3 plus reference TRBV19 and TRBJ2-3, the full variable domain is DGGITQSPKYLFRKEGQNVTLSCEQNLNHDAMYWYRQDPGQGLRLIYYSQIVNDFQKGDIAEGYSVSREKKESFPLTVTSAQKNPTAFYLCASNLASGSLGTQYFGPGTRLTVL.

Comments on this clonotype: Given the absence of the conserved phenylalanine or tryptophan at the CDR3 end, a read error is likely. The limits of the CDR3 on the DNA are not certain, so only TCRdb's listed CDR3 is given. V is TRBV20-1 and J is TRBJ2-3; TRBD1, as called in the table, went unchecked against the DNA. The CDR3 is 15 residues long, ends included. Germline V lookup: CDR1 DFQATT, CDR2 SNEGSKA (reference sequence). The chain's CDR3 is CSASSLTANTDTQCS.

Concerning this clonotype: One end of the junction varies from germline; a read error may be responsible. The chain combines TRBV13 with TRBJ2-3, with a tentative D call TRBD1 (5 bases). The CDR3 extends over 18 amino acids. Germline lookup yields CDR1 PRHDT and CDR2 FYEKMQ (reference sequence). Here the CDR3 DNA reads TGTGCCAGCAGCTTACGCGGAAGGGGCGTTGTGGGCACAGACACGCAGTATTTC. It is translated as CASSLRGRGVVGTDTQYF.

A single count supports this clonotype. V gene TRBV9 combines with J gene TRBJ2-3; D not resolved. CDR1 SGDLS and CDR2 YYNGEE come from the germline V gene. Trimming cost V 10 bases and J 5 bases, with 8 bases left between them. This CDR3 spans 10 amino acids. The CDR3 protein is CARLGDTQYF. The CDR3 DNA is TGTGCCCGCTTGGGAGATACGCAGTATTTT.

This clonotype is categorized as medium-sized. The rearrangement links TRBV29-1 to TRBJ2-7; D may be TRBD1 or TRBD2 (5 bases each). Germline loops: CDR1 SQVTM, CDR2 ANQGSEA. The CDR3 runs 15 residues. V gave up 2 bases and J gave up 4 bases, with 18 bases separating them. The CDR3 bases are TGCAGCGTTGAAATATATGGGGACCGCGAATACGAGCAGTACTTC. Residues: CSVEIYGDREYEQYF.

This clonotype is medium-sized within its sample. The CDR3 loop is CASSFRTSGILSYNEQFF. DNA of the CDR3: TGTGCCAGCAGCTTCCGGACTAGCGGGATCTTGTCCTACAATGAGCAGTTCTTC. This chain joins TRBV7-2 and TRBJ2-1; TRBD2 matches at 12 bases. The V and J ends lost 3 bases and 1 base, in that order; junction bases with no gene match: 7. Per the germline V gene, CDR1 is SGHTA and CDR2 is FQGNSA. The CDR3 runs 18 residues. The full variable domain, in which reference TRBV7-2 and TRBJ2-1 provide the parts outside the CDR3, is GAGVSQSPSNKVTEKGKDVELRCDPISGHTALYWYRQSLGQGLEFLIYFQGNSAPDKSGLPSDRFSAERTGGSVSTLTIQRTQQEDSAVYLCASSFRTSGILSYNEQFFGPGTRLTVL.

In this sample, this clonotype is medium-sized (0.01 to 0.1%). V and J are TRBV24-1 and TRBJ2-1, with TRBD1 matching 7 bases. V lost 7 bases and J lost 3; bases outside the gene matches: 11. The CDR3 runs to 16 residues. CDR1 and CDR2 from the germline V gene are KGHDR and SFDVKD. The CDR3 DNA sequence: TGTGCCACCAGCAGCAACAGGGGCTGGGACTACAATGAGCAGTTCTTC. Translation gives CATSSNRGWDYNEQFF.

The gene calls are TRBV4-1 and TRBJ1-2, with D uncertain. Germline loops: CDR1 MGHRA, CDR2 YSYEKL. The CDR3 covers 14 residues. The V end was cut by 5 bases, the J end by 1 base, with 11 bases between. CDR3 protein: CASSVDGYNYGYTF. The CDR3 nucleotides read TGCGCCAGCAGCGTGGACGGATATAACTATGGCTACACCTTC.

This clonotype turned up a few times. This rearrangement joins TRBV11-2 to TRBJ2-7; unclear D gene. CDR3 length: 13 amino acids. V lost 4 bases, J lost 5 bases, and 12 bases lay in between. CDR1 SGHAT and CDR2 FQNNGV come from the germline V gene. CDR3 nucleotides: TGTGCCAGCAGCTCCTCCCGGGTTGACGAGCAGTACTTC. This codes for CASSSSRVDEQYF.

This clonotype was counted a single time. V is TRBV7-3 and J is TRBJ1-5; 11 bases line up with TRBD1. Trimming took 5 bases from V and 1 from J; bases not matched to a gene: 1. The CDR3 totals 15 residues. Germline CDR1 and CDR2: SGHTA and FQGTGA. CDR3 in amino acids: CASSRTGGSNQPQHF. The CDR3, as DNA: TGTGCCAGCAGCCGGACAGGGGGCAGCAATCAGCCCCAGCATTTT.

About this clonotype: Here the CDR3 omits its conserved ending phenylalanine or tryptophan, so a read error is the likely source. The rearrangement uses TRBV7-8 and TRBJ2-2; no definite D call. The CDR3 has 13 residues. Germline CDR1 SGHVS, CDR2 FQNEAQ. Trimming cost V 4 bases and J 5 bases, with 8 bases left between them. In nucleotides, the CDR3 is TGTGCCAGCAGCTCGGGCAAAACCGGGGAGCTGTTTCTT. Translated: CASSSGKTGELFL.

This CDR3 is CASSLITQRETDTQYF. CDR3 coding DNA: TGTGCCAGCAGCTTAATAACCCAGAGGGAGACAGATACGCAGTATTTT. The J gene is TRBJ2-3, the V gene TRBV7-8; tentative D call: TRBD2 (5 bases). CDR3 length: 16 residues. Germline-derived CDR1 and CDR2 are SGHVS and FQNEAQ. The germline V and J ends were trimmed by 2 bases and 3 bases, with 15 bases remaining between them.

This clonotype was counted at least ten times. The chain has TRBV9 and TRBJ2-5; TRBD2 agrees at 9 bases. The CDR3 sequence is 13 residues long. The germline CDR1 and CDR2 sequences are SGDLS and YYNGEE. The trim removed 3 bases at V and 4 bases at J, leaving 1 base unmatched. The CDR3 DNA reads TGTGCCAGCAGCGCTAGCGGGGCAGAGACCCAGTACTTC. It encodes CASSASGAETQYF.

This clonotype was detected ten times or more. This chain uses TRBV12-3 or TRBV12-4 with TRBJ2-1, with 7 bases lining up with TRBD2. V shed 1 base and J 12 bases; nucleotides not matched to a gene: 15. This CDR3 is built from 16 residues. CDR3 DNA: TGTGCCAGCAGTTTAGGGACTAGTCGACGTTTTGGAGGGCAGTTCTTC. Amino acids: CASSLGTSRRFGGQFF.

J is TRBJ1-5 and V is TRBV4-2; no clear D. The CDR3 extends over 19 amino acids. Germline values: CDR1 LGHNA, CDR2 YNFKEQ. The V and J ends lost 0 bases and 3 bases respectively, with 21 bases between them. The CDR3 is CASSQDATGPDRDNQPQHF. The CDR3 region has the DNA TGTGCCAGCAGCCAAGATGCAACTGGGCCAGATCGAGACAATCAGCCCCAGCATTTT.

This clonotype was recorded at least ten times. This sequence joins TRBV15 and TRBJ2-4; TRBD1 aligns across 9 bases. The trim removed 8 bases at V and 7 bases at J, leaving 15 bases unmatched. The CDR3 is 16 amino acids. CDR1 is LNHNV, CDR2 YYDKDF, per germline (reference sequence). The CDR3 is CATGPGQGFLRNIQYF. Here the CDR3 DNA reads TGTGCCACCGGCCCGGGACAGGGCTTTTTAAGGAACATTCAGTACTTC.

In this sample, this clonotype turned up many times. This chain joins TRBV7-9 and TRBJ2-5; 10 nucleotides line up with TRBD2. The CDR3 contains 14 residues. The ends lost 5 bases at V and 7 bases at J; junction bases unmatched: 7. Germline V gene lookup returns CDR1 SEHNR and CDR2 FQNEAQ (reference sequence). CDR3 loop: CASSGTSGKGTQYF. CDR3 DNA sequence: TGTGCCAGCAGCGGAACTAGCGGGAAAGGGACCCAGTACTTC.

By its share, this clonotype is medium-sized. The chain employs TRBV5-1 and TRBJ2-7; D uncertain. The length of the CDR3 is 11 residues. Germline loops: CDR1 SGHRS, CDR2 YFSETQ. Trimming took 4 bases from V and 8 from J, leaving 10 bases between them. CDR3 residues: CASSPEGQQYF. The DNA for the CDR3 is TGCGCCAGCAGCCCGGAAGGCCAGCAGTACTTC.

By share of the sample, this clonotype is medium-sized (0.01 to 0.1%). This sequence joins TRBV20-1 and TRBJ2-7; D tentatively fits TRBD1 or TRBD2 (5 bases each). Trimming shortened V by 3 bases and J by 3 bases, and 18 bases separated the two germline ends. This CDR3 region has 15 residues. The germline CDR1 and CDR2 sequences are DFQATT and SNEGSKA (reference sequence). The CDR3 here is CSARTTSGTDYEQYF. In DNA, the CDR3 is TGCAGTGCTAGGACAACATCCGGGACGGACTACGAGCAGTACTTC.

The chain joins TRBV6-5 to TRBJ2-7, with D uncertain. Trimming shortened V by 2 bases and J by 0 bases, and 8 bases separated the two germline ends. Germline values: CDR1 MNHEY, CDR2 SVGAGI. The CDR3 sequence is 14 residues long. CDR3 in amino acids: CASSYTRTSYEQYF. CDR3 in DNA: TGTGCCAGCAGTTACACCAGGACCTCCTACGAGCAGTACTTC.

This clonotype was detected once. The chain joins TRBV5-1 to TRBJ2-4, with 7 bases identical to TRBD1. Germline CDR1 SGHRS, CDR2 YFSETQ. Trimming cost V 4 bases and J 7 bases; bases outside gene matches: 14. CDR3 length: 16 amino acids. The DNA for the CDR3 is TGCGCCAGCAGCCCGGGACAGAGGTCCCCTAGGAACATTCAGTACTTC. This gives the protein CASSPGQRSPRNIQYF.